A selection of T cell receptor beta chains follows, all from one sample in a study of blood T cell repertoires in COVID-19. Clones were read by immunoSEQ multiplex PCR, and TCRdb kept only the in-frame ones, dropping some. The sample includes 85,000 to 120,000 clones, approximately 86% seen only once; the top ten take around 2.9%. Sequencing was performed on peripheral blood. The source of these receptors is a man between 45 and 60 years old with active or convalescent COVID-19. The CDR3 runs from the conserved cysteine through the conserved F or W. The order of the fields is V gene, clone size, J gene, CDR3 protein. The size of a clone is reported for some rows only, either as once, few or many, or as a class for expanded clones.

v_call: TRBV5-1
clone_size: -
j_call: TRBJ2-7
cdr3_aa: CASSPGVTYEQYF

v_call: TRBV11-2
clone_size: -
j_call: TRBJ2-5
cdr3_aa: CASSSGQGQETQYF

v_call: TRBV27
clone_size: -
j_call: TRBJ1-2
cdr3_aa: CASRPGTGLMYGYTF

v_call: TRBV2
clone_size: few
j_call: TRBJ2-3
cdr3_aa: CASSRQSGTDTQYF

v_call: TRBV29-1
clone_size: -
j_call: TRBJ2-1
cdr3_aa: CSVGPGVRYNEQFF

v_call: TRBV5-1
clone_size: few
j_call: TRBJ2-5
cdr3_aa: CASSQGAGGVETQYF

v_call: TRBV6-1
clone_size: -
j_call: TRBJ2-2
cdr3_aa: CASSEFGANTGELFF

v_call: TRBV19
clone_size: -
j_call: TRBJ2-5
cdr3_aa: CASSAQGFKETQYF

v_call: TRBV19
clone_size: once
j_call: TRBJ1-4
cdr3_aa: CASSIGSTVTSGKLFF

v_call: TRBV6-4
clone_size: -
j_call: TRBJ2-2
cdr3_aa: CASSDWDNAEAGELFF

v_call: TRBV6-2/TRBV6-3
clone_size: -
j_call: TRBJ2-2
cdr3_aa: CASSSFGLAGAYTGELFF

v_call: TRBV5-5
clone_size: -
j_call: TRBJ2-3
cdr3_aa: CASSRGSGGADTQYF

v_call: TRBV30
clone_size: -
j_call: TRBJ2-2
cdr3_aa: CAWSAPDRNTGELFF

v_call: TRBV5-1
clone_size: -
j_call: TRBJ2-2
cdr3_aa: CASSLNRGPSTGELFF

v_call: TRBV6-5
clone_size: few
j_call: TRBJ2-5
cdr3_aa: CASWDSSWTQYF

v_call: TRBV5-1
clone_size: -
j_call: TRBJ2-5
cdr3_aa: CASSLEGIAETQYF

v_call: TRBV4-3
clone_size: -
j_call: TRBJ2-2
cdr3_aa: CASSQDWGSGGARLFF